This TCR beta chain was identified during a study of T cell responses to AZD1222 COVID-19 vaccine. Study results and caveats: Across the whole spike, CD4 TCRs peaked at regions 160-218 and 743-854. Seropositive status at baseline applied to only a handful of AZD1222 recipients.

Per germline, CDR1 LNHDA and CDR2 SQIVND (reference sequence). V was pared by 1 base and J by 1 base, with 22 bases between. The CDR3 contains 19 residues. Using immunoSEQ multiplex PCR, the repertoire was profiled, and TCRdb retains in-frame clones only, with some absent. The sample includes roughly 120,000 clones, approximately 85% of them seen just once. Details on this clone: Its cognate antigen is unknown.

The V call is TRBV19, the J call TRBJ2-5; D is possibly TRBD1 or TRBD2 (6 bases each). The source is an adult in good health. The source was peripheral blood, collected on day 0 of AZD1222 vaccination. This CDR3 reads CASSIGPAERRGLQETQYF. The CDR3 DNA reads as TGTGCCAGTAGTATAGGCCCGGCGGAGCGACGGGGGCTCCAAGAGACCCAGTACTTC.